The next 32 T cell receptor beta chains were all read from a single sample in a study of shared clonotypes between healthy human individuals. The protocol was immunoSEQ multiplex PCR, while the TCRdb copy is restricted to in-frame clones and leaves out a portion. The sample holds about 2 million clones; 90% to 95% are singletons and the top ten take roughly 0.13%. What was sequenced was naive CD4+ T cells sorted from blood. The subset denotes: CD45RA+ positively selected. These receptors were taken from a man aged 18-30 years in good health.

Comment on this clone: A junction end diverges from the germline sequence, so it may reflect a read error. V and J are TRBV18 and TRBJ1-2, with TRBD1 identical over 8 bases. From germline, CDR1 is KGHSH and CDR2 LQKENI. The CDR3 spans 14 residues. In nucleotides, the CDR3 is TGTGCCAGCTCACCACCTCGGGACAGGACCTTAGCTTTCTTC. Encoded protein: CASSPPRDRTLAFF.

The chain employs TRBV5-1 and TRBJ2-1; 8 nucleotides align to TRBD2. Germline V gene data show CDR1 as SGHRS and CDR2 as YFSETQ. With 3 bases clipped from V and 6 bases from J, the junction kept 14 bases outside the gene matches. CDR3 length: 17 residues. This chain's CDR3 is CASSYLTSVTGGNEQFF. The CDR3 region has the DNA TGCGCCAGCAGCTACTTGACTAGCGTGACCGGGGGCAATGAGCAGTTCTTC.

This clone appeared a single time. CDR3 in amino acids: CASNYQGVGGVETQYF. The DNA for the CDR3 is TGTGCCAGCAATTACCAGGGGGTCGGGGGTGTAGAGACCCAGTACTTC. This chain connects TRBV2 to TRBJ2-5; tentative D call: TRBD1 (7 bases). Germline CDR1 and CDR2: SNHLY and FYNNEI. V shed 7 bases and J shed 4 bases, with 22 bases lying between them. The CDR3 spans 16 residues.

Concerning this clone itself: Germline is not matched at one junction end, which may reflect a read error. The chain links TRBV7-7 to TRBJ2-1; 8 nucleotides line up with TRBD2. The CDR3 extends over 14 amino acids. Germline assignment: CDR1 SSHAT and CDR2 FNYEAQ (reference sequence). DNA for the CDR3: TGTGCTAGCAGCCTAGAGCGGGGGTCTAATGAGCAGTTCTTC. Its protein is CASSLERGSNEQFF.

In regard to this clone: The sample holds other DNA sequences that translate to the same CDR3. The genes are TRBV9 and TRBJ1-1; TRBD1 matches 8 bases. The CDR3 has 15 amino acids. V dropped 4 bases and J dropped 1; count of bases not matched to a gene: 6. Germline V gene lookup returns CDR1 SGDLS and CDR2 YYNGEE. CDR3 sequence: CASSPSGTGNTEAFF. As DNA, the CDR3 is TGTGCCAGCAGCCCATCCGGGACAGGGAACACTGAAGCTTTCTTT.

This clone was seen a single time. The chain links TRBV5-6 to TRBJ2-3, with D tentatively TRBD1 or TRBD2 (5 bases each). Trimming took 6 bases from V and 6 from J, leaving 17 bases between them. Germline lookup yields CDR1 SGHDT and CDR2 YYEEEE. The CDR3 is made up of 14 amino acids. As DNA, the CDR3 is TGTGCCAGCAACCCTATGTCGGGGCCGGATACGCAGTATTTT. This gives the protein CASNPMSGPDTQYF.

This clone was detected only once. The chain recombines TRBV7-6 with TRBJ2-7; no clear D gene. The CDR3 covers 13 residues. The V gene lost 1 base and the J gene lost 2 bases, with 6 bases spanning the gap. From germline, CDR1 is SGHVS and CDR2 FNYEAQ. The CDR3: CASSLEDPYEQYF. The CDR3 DNA follows: TGTGCCAGCAGCTTAGAAGACCCCTACGAGCAGTACTTC.

This clone was seen once. The chain employs TRBV18 and TRBJ1-1; 7 bases are shared with TRBD1. Germline-derived CDR1 and CDR2 are KGHSH and LQKENI. V shed 3 bases, J shed 1 base, and the junction held 11 bases outside the gene matches. The CDR3 runs 17 residues. The CDR3 DNA reads as TGTGCCAGCTCACCCAATCCCCAGACAGGGTGGAACACTGAAGCTTTCTTT. It yields the protein CASSPNPQTGWNTEAFF. Full variable domain (missing parts from reference TRBV18 and TRBJ1-1): NAGVMQNPRHLVRRRGQEARLRCSPMKGHSHVYWYRQLPEEGLKFMVYLQKENIIDESGMPKERFSAEFPKEGPSILRIQQVVRGDSAAYFCASSPNPQTGWNTEAFFGQGTRLTVV.

This chain joins TRBV7-2 and TRBJ2-7; D possibly corresponds to TRBD1 (7 bases). CDR3 length: 15 residues. V lost 7 bases and J lost 2, with 18 bases in between. Germline V gene data show CDR1 as SGHTA and CDR2 as FQGNSA. CDR3 sequence: CASTRGRGEAYEQYF. The CDR3 DNA follows: TGTGCCAGCACCCGCGGCAGGGGGGAGGCCTACGAGCAGTACTTC.

The chain carries TRBV6-6 and TRBJ2-5, with D possibly matching TRBD1 (5 bases). Germline V gene sequence: CDR1 MNHNY, CDR2 SVGAGI (reference sequence). Trimming left V 4 bases short and J 4 bases short, with 10 bases between. This CDR3 contains 13 residues. For the CDR3, the DNA is TGTGCCAGCAGTTTTGTAGGGGCAGAGACCCAGTACTTC. Translation: CASSFVGAETQYF.

The sample holds a few counts of this clone. The chain links TRBV5-4 to TRBJ2-1, with 7 bases that match TRBD1. The ends lost 4 bases at V and 9 bases at J; junction bases unmatched: 13. The CDR3 runs 15 residues. CDR1 SGHNT and CDR2 YYREEE come from the germline V gene (reference sequence). Written as DNA, the CDR3 is TGTGCCAGCAGCAAACCGGGACAGCAATTACTTGAGCAGTTCTTC. Encoded protein: CASSKPGQQLLEQFF.

This chain links TRBV19 with TRBJ2-3; the match to TRBD2 covers 8 bases. Unmatched junction bases numbered 10, after V lost 3 bases and J lost 5 bases. CDR3 length: 16 residues. CDR1 and CDR2 from the germline V gene are LNHDA and SQIVND (reference sequence). The CDR3 region is CASSIQGSGSRDTQYF. DNA of the CDR3: TGTGCCAGTAGTATCCAGGGGAGCGGGAGTAGAGATACGCAGTATTTT.

The chain combines TRBV4-1 with TRBJ2-5, with 10 bases identical to TRBD2. Losses at the gene ends were 2 bases for V and 2 bases for J; bases not matched to a gene: 5. Germline CDR1 reads MGHRA; CDR2 reads YSYEKL. There are 16 residues in the CDR3. The CDR3 bases are TGCGCCAGCAGCCAATCCCAGCGGGGGGGACAAGAGACCCAGTACTTC. Its protein is CASSQSQRGGQETQYF.

J is TRBJ2-5 and V is TRBV7-8, with a tentative D call TRBD1 (6 bases). Germline V gives CDR1 SGHVS, CDR2 FQNEAQ. V was clipped by 1 base and J by 2 bases, with 8 bases between them. The CDR3 extends over 14 amino acids. The CDR3 spells CASSLGDKQETQYF. CDR3 DNA sequence: TGTGCCAGCAGCTTAGGGGACAAACAAGAGACCCAGTACTTC.

This CDR3 is CASSQGGGRGLGQPQHF. The CDR3 region has the DNA TGCGCCAGCAGCCAAGGAGGGGGCAGGGGATTGGGTCAGCCCCAGCATTTT. The chain couples TRBV4-1 to TRBJ1-5, with TRBD1 matching over 7 bases. This CDR3 is 17 amino acids long. Germline V gives CDR1 MGHRA, CDR2 YSYEKL. Trimming removed 1 base from V and 6 bases from J; junction bases left unmatched: 12.

CDR3 in amino acids: CASSPSWQETQYF. CDR3 DNA: TGTGCCAGCAGTCCCTCGTGGCAAGAGACCCAGTACTTC. The V gene is TRBV27, the J gene TRBJ2-5; no clear D gene. The germline gives CDR1 MNHEY, CDR2 SMNVEV (reference sequence). This CDR3 region has 13 residues. Trimming left V 5 bases short and J 2 bases short, with 9 bases between.

This chain uses TRBV2 with TRBJ1-6, with D unclear. From germline, CDR1 is SNHLY and CDR2 FYNNEI. The CDR3 sequence is 16 residues long. V lost 8 bases, J lost 0 bases, and 14 bases lay in between. CDR3 sequence (DNA): TGTGCCAGCCTGGACGAGGGTATCTCCTATAATTCACCCCTCCACTTT. This translates into CASLDEGISYNSPLHF. Full variable domain (outside the CDR3, taken from reference TRBV2 and TRBJ1-6): EPEVTQTPSHQVTQMGQEVILRCVPISNHLYFYWYRQILGQKVEFLVSFYNNEISEKSEIFDDQFSVERPDGSNFTLKIRSTKLEDSAMYFCASLDEGISYNSPLHFGNGTRLTVT.

The V and J genes are TRBV5-1 and TRBJ2-3; the D is unclear. V shed 0 bases and J shed 6 bases, with 11 bases lying between them. The V gene's germline CDR1 is SGHRS and CDR2 YFSETQ. The CDR3 covers 14 residues. The CDR3 DNA is TGCGCCAGCAGCTTGGAACAGATAGGCGATACGCAGTATTTT. Translated: CASSLEQIGDTQYF.

The table lists this clone with a count of one. The CDR3 DNA reads TGTGCCAGCAGCTTAGACAACCACGAGCAGTACTTC. It codes for CASSLDNHEQYF. The chain employs TRBV7-2 and TRBJ2-7; the D is unclear. The germline gives CDR1 SGHTA, CDR2 FQGNSA. The length of the CDR3 is 12 residues. The V and J ends lost 1 base and 5 bases respectively, with 6 bases between them.

Regarding this clone: Other DNA sequences in the sample encode the same CDR3. The chain links TRBV11-2 to TRBJ1-1; D is perhaps TRBD1 (6 bases). CDR3 length: 14 amino acids. V shed 3 bases and J shed 5 bases, with 13 bases lying between them. Germline CDR1 is SGHAT and CDR2 is FQNNGV. CDR3 in amino acids: CASSLGTGTTEAFF. The CDR3 nucleotides read TGTGCCAGCAGCTTGGGCACAGGGACTACTGAAGCTTTCTTT.

Notes on this clone: Other DNA sequences in this sample translate to the same CDR3. The chain uses TRBV6-6 and TRBJ1-6; 10 nucleotides agree with TRBD1. V was pared by 2 bases and J by 9 bases, with 1 base of the junction left unmatched. The germline gives CDR1 MNHNY, CDR2 SVGAGI (reference sequence). The CDR3 has 14 residues. The CDR3 loop reads CASSYGQGGSPLHF. The CDR3 DNA reads TGTGCCAGCAGTTACGGACAGGGGGGTTCACCCCTCCACTTT.

The V gene is TRBV6-5, the J gene TRBJ2-7; D remains unclear. CDR1 and CDR2 (germline): MNHEY, SVGAGI. V gave up 4 bases and J gave up 2 bases, with 6 bases separating them. The CDR3 is 12 amino acids. The chain's CDR3 is CASSSQAYEQYF. The CDR3 DNA reads TGTGCCAGCAGTTCCCAGGCCTACGAGCAGTACTTC.

V gene TRBV5-1 combines with J gene TRBJ2-1; either TRBD1 or TRBD2 may supply D (6 bases each). V was shortened by 1 base and J by 7 bases, with 15 bases between the two germline ends. Per the germline V gene, CDR1 is SGHRS and CDR2 is YFSETQ. The CDR3 loop spans 15 amino acids. CDR3 sequence (DNA): TGCGCCAGCAGCTTGCTTCCAGGGGAGGTGAATGAGCAGTTCTTC. Translation: CASSLLPGEVNEQFF.

The CDR3 DNA is TGCGCCAGCAGCTACCAGCAGGTCGGGGGGAAACTGTTTTTT. Translating gives CASSYQQVGGKLFF. The chain has TRBV5-1 and TRBJ1-4, with D possibly being TRBD1 (5 bases). CDR1 SGHRS and CDR2 YFSETQ come from the germline V gene. The ends were cut back, 3 bases at V and 11 bases at J, with 17 bases in the middle. This CDR3 has 14 residues. The complete variable domain, with remaining parts taken from reference TRBV5-1 and TRBJ1-4, reads KAGVTQTPRYLIKTRGQQVTLSCSPISGHRSVSWYQQTPGQGLQFLFEYFSETQRNKGNFPGRFSGRQFSNSRSEMNVSTLELGDSALYLCASSYQQVGGKLFFGSGTQLSVL.

Comment on this clone: Other nucleotide sequences from this sample produce the same CDR3. The V gene is TRBV25-1, the J gene TRBJ2-1; D might be TRBD1 (6 bases). Germline CDR1 MGHDK, CDR2 SYGVNS. The V end lost 3 bases, the J end lost 3 bases, and 9 bases lay between the germline ends. The CDR3 consists of 14 residues. The CDR3 reads CASSDPRGYNEQFF. CDR3 DNA: TGTGCCAGCAGTGACCCCAGGGGCTACAATGAGCAGTTCTTC.

The rearrangement links TRBV5-1 to TRBJ2-1; the D gene could be TRBD1 or TRBD2 (5 bases each). V was pared by 0 bases and J by 10 bases, with 11 bases between. The CDR3 length is 13 residues. Germline V gene sequence: CDR1 SGHRS, CDR2 YFSETQ. The CDR3 sequence is CASSLEVRGEQFF. The CDR3 region has the DNA TGCGCCAGCAGCTTGGAGGTGAGGGGCGAGCAGTTCTTC.

The rearrangement joins TRBV30 to TRBJ1-2; D gene ambiguous. Germline CDR1 GTSNPN, CDR2 SVGIG (reference sequence). The germline V and J ends were trimmed by 4 bases and 3 bases, with 9 bases remaining between them. This CDR3 contains 12 residues. The CDR3 loop reads CAWTLKDYGYTF. CDR3 DNA sequence: TGTGCCTGGACACTTAAGGACTATGGCTACACCTTC. Full variable domain (outside the CDR3, taken from reference TRBV30 and TRBJ1-2): SQTIHQWPATLVQPVGSPLSLECTVEGTSNPNLYWYRQAAGRGLQLLFYSVGIGQISSEVPQNLSASRPQDRQFILSSKKLLLSDSGFYLCAWTLKDYGYTFGSGTRLTVV.

V and J are TRBV7-9 and TRBJ2-3; 8 bases match TRBD2. The CDR3 is made up of 16 amino acids. The J segment lost 1 base and the V segment lost 5 bases, leaving 8 bases of the junction unmatched. In germline, CDR1 is SEHNR, CDR2 FQNEAQ (reference sequence). The DNA of the CDR3 is TGTGCCAGCAGCCCCACTAGCGGCCTGCGCACAGATACGCAGTATTTT. Translating it yields CASSPTSGLRTDTQYF.

V and J are TRBV11-2 and TRBJ2-7; TRBD2 matches 8 bases. After removal of 5 bases from V and 5 bases from J, the junction contained 2 bases not matched to a gene. The CDR3 extends over 12 amino acids. CDR1 and CDR2 from the germline V gene are SGHAT and FQNNGV. The CDR3 loop reads CASSPGGDEQYF. CDR3 nucleotide sequence: TGTGCCAGCAGCCCCGGGGGGGACGAGCAGTACTTC.

This sequence joins TRBV9 and TRBJ2-3, with TRBD2 identical over 12 bases. The germline CDR1 and CDR2 sequences are SGDLS and YYNGEE. The CDR3 extends over 18 amino acids. Trimming took 0 bases from V and 4 from J; bases not matched to a gene: 9. CDR3 in DNA: TGTGCCAGCAGCGTAGCTACAGGGACTAGCGGGCTGGCAGATACGCAGTATTTT. Translated: CASSVATGTSGLADTQYF.

The chain recombines TRBV2 with TRBJ2-7; D may be TRBD2 (5 bases). CDR3 length: 13 amino acids. V was clipped by 6 bases and J by 2 bases, with 11 bases between them. CDR1 and CDR2 (germline): SNHLY, FYNNEI. Written as DNA, the CDR3 is TGTGCCAGCAGGGACTGGAGGACCTACGAGCAGTACTTC. Its translation is CASRDWRTYEQYF.

This CDR3 reads CASRGPWLPDTQYF. The CDR3 DNA reads as TGTGCCAGTAGAGGACCTTGGCTCCCAGATACGCAGTATTTT. This chain joins TRBV19 and TRBJ2-3; the D is unclear. V shed 6 bases and J shed 4 bases, with 14 bases lying between them. CDR1 and CDR2 (germline): LNHDA, SQIVND (reference sequence). The CDR3 is made up of 14 amino acids.